This TCR beta chain was retrieved from a study of cytomegalovirus exposure and HLA in healthy donors. This clone has a single count. Its specificity is not known. This CDR3 region has 17 residues. The germline CDR1 and CDR2 sequences are SGHVS and FNYEAQ. The germline V and J ends were trimmed by 5 bases and 0 bases, with 14 bases remaining between them. The study's findings and limits: A later analysis linked a missense variant in DCLRE1C to the trimming of TCR beta V and J genes.

The PCR was carried out with 60 Vbeta primers and 13 Jbeta primers. Some clones are missing from TCRdb's copy, which holds only in-frame ones; the method was immunoSEQ multiplex PCR. The data show around 140,000 clones, about 77% seen once. Sequenced: PBMCs. The sequence was obtained from a woman aged 40 to 50 in good health and CMV-seronegative. The rearrangement uses TRBV7-6 and TRBJ1-6; no reliable D call. CDR3 coding DNA: TGTGCCAGCAGCGCGGGATGGGTGAGCTCCTATAATTCACCCCTCCACTTT. Translating it yields CASSAGWVSSYNSPLHF.